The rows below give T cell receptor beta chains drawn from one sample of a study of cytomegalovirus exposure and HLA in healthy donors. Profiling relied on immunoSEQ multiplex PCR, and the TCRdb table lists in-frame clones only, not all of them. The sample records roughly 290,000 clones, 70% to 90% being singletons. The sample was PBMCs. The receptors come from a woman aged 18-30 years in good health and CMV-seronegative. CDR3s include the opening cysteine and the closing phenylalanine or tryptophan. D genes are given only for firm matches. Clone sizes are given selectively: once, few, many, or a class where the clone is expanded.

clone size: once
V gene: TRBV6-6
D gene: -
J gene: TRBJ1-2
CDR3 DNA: TGTGCCAGCAGTTACTCGGGGGGGCTACACACCTTC
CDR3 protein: CASSYSGGLHTF

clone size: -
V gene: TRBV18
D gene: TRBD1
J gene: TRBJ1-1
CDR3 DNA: TGTGCCAGCTCCCACGGGACAGAGAACACTGAAGCTTTCTTT
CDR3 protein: CASSHGTENTEAFF

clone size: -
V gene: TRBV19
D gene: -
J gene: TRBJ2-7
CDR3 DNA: TGTGCCAGTAGCCCGGGACACGCGAGCTCCTACGAGCAGTACTTC
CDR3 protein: CASSPGHASSYEQYF

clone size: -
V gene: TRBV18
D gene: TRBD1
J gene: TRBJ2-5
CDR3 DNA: TGTGCCAGCCGTCCTAACCTGGGACAGCTAGAGACCCAGTACTTC
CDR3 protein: CASRPNLGQLETQYF

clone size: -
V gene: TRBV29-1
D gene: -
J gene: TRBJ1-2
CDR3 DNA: TGCAGCGTGGTAACACCGAAAAGCTATGGCTACACCTTC
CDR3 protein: CSVVTPKSYGYTF

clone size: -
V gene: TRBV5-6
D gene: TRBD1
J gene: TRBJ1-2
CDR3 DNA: TGTGCCAGCAGCTCACAACAGGGGAGATATGGCTACACCTTC
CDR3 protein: CASSSQQGRYGYTF

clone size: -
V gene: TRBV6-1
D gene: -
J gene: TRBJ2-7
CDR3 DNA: TGTGCCAGCAGTGGTCCCCCCCTCCCCTACGAGCAGTACTTC
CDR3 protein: CASSGPPLPYEQYF

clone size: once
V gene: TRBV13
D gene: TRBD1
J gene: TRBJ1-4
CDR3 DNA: TGTGCCAGCAGCTTAGGCCGTCGGGTACAGGGGGCTTCTAATGAAAAACTGTTTTTT
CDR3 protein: CASSLGRRVQGASNEKLFF

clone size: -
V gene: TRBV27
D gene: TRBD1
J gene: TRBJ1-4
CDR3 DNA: TGTGCCAGCAGTTTACTGGGACAGGGGAATGAAAAACTGTTTTTT
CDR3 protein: CASSLLGQGNEKLFF

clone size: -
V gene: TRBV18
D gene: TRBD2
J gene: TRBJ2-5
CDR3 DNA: TGTGCCAGCTCACCACCTCCGGTGGTAGCGGGGCGCAAGACCCAGTACTTC
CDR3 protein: CASSPPPVVAGRKTQYF

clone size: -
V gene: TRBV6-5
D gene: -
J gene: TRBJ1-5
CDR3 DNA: TGTGCCAGCAGTTACAGCGCTCTTAGCAATCAGCCCCAGCATTTT
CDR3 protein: CASSYSALSNQPQHF

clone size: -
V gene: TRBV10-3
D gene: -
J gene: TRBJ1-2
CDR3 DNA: TGTGCCATCAGTCCTGATGGGTTCCCGGGTGGCTACACCTTC
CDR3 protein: CAISPDGFPGGYTF

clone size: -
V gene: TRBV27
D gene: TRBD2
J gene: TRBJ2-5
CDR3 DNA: TGTGCCAGCAGTTTATTCGGGGGGTCAAGCTGGGAGACCCAGTACTTC
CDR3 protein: CASSLFGGSSWETQYF

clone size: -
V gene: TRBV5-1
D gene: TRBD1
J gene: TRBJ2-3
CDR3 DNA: TGCGCCAGCAGCTTCGGTGTACAGGGGGCTGCAGATACGCAGTATTTT
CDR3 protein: CASSFGVQGAADTQYF

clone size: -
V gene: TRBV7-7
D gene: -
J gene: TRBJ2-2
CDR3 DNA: TGTGCTAGCAGCCGGACAGCCAACACCGGGGAGCTGTTTTTT
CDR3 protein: CASSRTANTGELFF